The 20 T cell receptor beta chains below come from one sample, sequenced in a study of blood T cell repertoires in COVID-19. Assay used: immunoSEQ multiplex PCR; TCRdb lists only in-frame clones, some missing. Of 150,000 or so clones listed, roughly 90% were seen once; the top ten hold approximately 5%. The specimen was peripheral blood. These receptors all come from a young man with COVID-19, enrolled during active disease.

The chain uses TRBV5-1 and TRBJ1-3, with D tentatively TRBD1 (6 bases). V was trimmed by 4 bases and J by 0 bases, leaving 14 bases between them. CDR1 and CDR2 (germline): SGHRS, YFSETQ. The CDR3 covers 16 residues. As DNA, the CDR3 is TGCGCCAGCAGCCCAATGGGGGCTGCCTCTGGAAACACCATATATTTT. Its protein product is CASSPMGAASGNTIYF.

V and J are TRBV6-1 and TRBJ1-1; D uncertain. The CDR3 has 14 residues. V was trimmed by 1 base and J by 1 base, leaving 7 bases between them. Looked up from germline, CDR1 is MNHNS and CDR2 is SASEGT. The CDR3 reads CASSEGRANTEAFF. For the CDR3, the DNA is TGTGCCAGCAGTGAAGGCCGAGCGAACACTGAAGCTTTCTTT.

Details on this clone: The junction differs from germline at one of its ends, possibly a read error. This chain joins TRBV12-3 or TRBV12-4 and TRBJ2-4, with a tentative D call TRBD1 (7 bases). The CDR3 is 12 amino acids. Here the CDR3 reads CASSPRGRGQDF. The CDR3 DNA sequence: TGTGCCAGCAGTCCGCGGGGTAGAGGACAGGACTTC.

V gene TRBV5-4 combines with J gene TRBJ1-2; TRBD1 matches 7 bases. The CDR3 contains 14 residues. V shed 4 bases, J shed 7 bases, and the junction held 10 bases outside the gene matches. Germline V gene lookup returns CDR1 SGHNT and CDR2 YYREEE (reference sequence). The CDR3 nucleotides are TGTGCCAGCAGCCAGGGGGAGACACCTTCTGGCTACACCTTC. It yields the protein CASSQGETPSGYTF.

The V and J genes are TRBV7-3 and TRBJ2-1; 11 nucleotides line up with TRBD1. Per germline, CDR1 SGHTA and CDR2 FQGTGA. J gave up 9 bases and V 2 bases, and 6 bases lay outside the gene matches. The CDR3 totals 15 residues. The CDR3 DNA is TGTGCCAGCAGCTTATTGGGGACAGGGGGAAGTGAGCAGTTCTTC. Translated, it gives CASSLLGTGGSEQFF.

V usage is TRBV5-5 and J usage is TRBJ1-1; D not resolved. The germline V gene encodes CDR1 SGHKS and CDR2 YYEKEE (reference sequence). V gave up 3 bases and J gave up 3 bases, with 9 bases separating them. This CDR3 comprises 13 residues. The CDR3 DNA reads TGTGCCAGCAGCTCCCGTAGAGACACTGAAGCTTTCTTT. It translates to CASSSRRDTEAFF.

The chain joins TRBV11-2 to TRBJ1-1, with 10 nucleotides matching TRBD1. This CDR3 region has 13 residues. With 5 bases clipped from V and 7 bases from J, the junction kept 4 bases outside the gene matches. Germline values: CDR1 SGHAT, CDR2 FQNNGV. The CDR3, as DNA: TGTGCCAGCAGCGTGACAGGGGGCTTTGAAGCTTTCTTT. Amino acids: CASSVTGGFEAFF.

The V and J genes are TRBV5-1 and TRBJ2-7, with D unclear. This CDR3 has 15 amino acids. Trimming stripped 3 bases from V and 0 bases from J, with 13 bases between. Germline values: CDR1 SGHRS, CDR2 YFSETQ. The CDR3 region has the DNA TGCGCCAGCAGCTCCAGGTTTCCGAGCTCCTACGAGCAGTACTTC. Residues: CASSSRFPSSYEQYF.

The chain uses TRBV29-1 and TRBJ2-1; 10 nucleotides agree with TRBD2. The trim removed 4 bases at V and 8 bases at J, leaving 8 bases unmatched. Germline-derived CDR1 and CDR2 are SQVTM and ANQGSEA. This CDR3 spans 14 amino acids. The CDR3 region is CSVVTGLAAYEQFF. CDR3 DNA sequence: TGCAGCGTTGTCACAGGACTAGCGGCCTATGAGCAGTTCTTC.

For this clone: Other DNA sequences in this specimen translate into the identical CDR3. J is TRBJ2-3 and V is TRBV27; TRBD1 matches 7 bases. The ends lost 5 bases at V and 6 bases at J; junction bases unmatched: 8. The CDR3 spans 14 residues. Germline V CDR1 and CDR2: MNHEY, SMNVEV (reference sequence). CDR3 residues: CASSPRQGSDTQYF. CDR3 nucleotide sequence: TGTGCCAGCAGTCCCAGACAGGGATCGGATACGCAGTATTTT.

The rearrangement links TRBV10-3 to TRBJ1-2; a weak D match, TRBD1 (5 bases). V lost 7 bases, J lost 2 bases, and 29 bases lay in between. The CDR3 length is 19 residues. Per the germline V gene, CDR1 is ENHRY and CDR2 is SYGVKD. CDR3 sequence: CAITGGVLEDPQLNYGYTF. The CDR3 region has the DNA TGTGCCATCACCGGGGGGGTTCTTGAGGATCCTCAACTAAACTATGGCTACACCTTC.

This chain links TRBV12-3 or TRBV12-4 with TRBJ2-1; 7 bases agree with TRBD1. The length of the CDR3 is 12 residues. V lost 5 bases, J lost 6 bases, and 1 base stayed unmatched. The CDR3 DNA reads as TGTGCCAGCAGTAGACAGGGCAATGAGCAGTTCTTC. Translated: CASSRQGNEQFF.

This clone appeared once. This chain uses TRBV7-9 with TRBJ1-4; no definite D call. The germline V gene has CDR1 SEHNR and CDR2 FQNEAQ (reference sequence). V lost 2 bases and J 0 bases, leaving 16 bases between the germline ends. This CDR3 comprises 18 residues. The CDR3 spells CASSLWKTPTATNEKLFF. DNA for the CDR3: TGTGCCAGCAGCTTATGGAAAACGCCGACTGCAACTAATGAAAAACTGTTTTTT.

The chain uses TRBV18 and TRBJ2-1, with a tentative D call TRBD2 (6 bases). Germline V gene data show CDR1 as KGHSH and CDR2 as LQKENI. Trimming shortened V by 2 bases and J by 10 bases, and 21 bases separated the two germline ends. The CDR3 runs 16 residues. This CDR3 is CASSPERTGRGEEQFF. The CDR3 DNA sequence: TGTGCCAGCTCACCAGAAAGAACGGGGCGCGGGGAGGAGCAGTTCTTC.

The chain combines TRBV4-2 with TRBJ2-7, with D possibly being TRBD1 (6 bases). The CDR3 covers 12 residues. V was pared by 1 base and J by 5 bases, with 6 bases between. Germline V lookup: CDR1 LGHNA, CDR2 YNFKEQ. The CDR3 DNA sequence: TGTGCCAGCAGCCAAGGGACAGACGAGCAGTACTTC. Amino acid sequence: CASSQGTDEQYF.

The chain recombines TRBV24-1 with TRBJ2-1; a possible D gene is TRBD2 (6 bases). In germline, CDR1 is KGHDR, CDR2 SFDVKD. Trimming shortened V by 5 bases and J by 5 bases, and 12 bases separated the two germline ends. The CDR3 runs to 14 residues. CDR3 sequence (DNA): TGTGCCACCAGTGGGTCTCGGGGGAACAATGAGCAGTTCTTC. Translation gives CATSGSRGNNEQFF.

The rearrangement uses TRBV19 and TRBJ1-2, with 9 bases matching TRBD1. The germline CDR1 and CDR2 sequences are LNHDA and SQIVND (reference sequence). This CDR3 contains 17 residues. The V segment lost 3 bases and the J segment 4 bases; nucleotides outside the gene matches: 12. The CDR3 nucleotides read TGTGCCAGTAGTATTGGGTCCGGGACAGGGCTAACCTATGGCTACACCTTC. This codes for CASSIGSGTGLTYGYTF. The full variable domain, in which reference TRBV19 and TRBJ1-2 provide the parts outside the CDR3, is DGGITQSPKYLFRKEGQNVTLSCEQNLNHDAMYWYRQDPGQGLRLIYYSQIVNDFQKGDIAEGYSVSREKKESFPLTVTSAQKNPTAFYLCASSIGSGTGLTYGYTFGSGTRLTVV.

The chain uses TRBV27 and TRBJ1-1, with 8 nucleotides matching TRBD1. Germline values: CDR1 MNHEY, CDR2 SMNVEV (reference sequence). The CDR3 runs 12 residues. The trim removed 2 bases at V and 8 bases at J, leaving 1 base unmatched. This CDR3 reads CASSLRTGEAFF. As DNA, the CDR3 is TGTGCCAGCAGTTTAAGGACAGGGGAAGCTTTCTTT.

The V gene is TRBV7-8, the J gene TRBJ2-2, with 9 bases lining up with TRBD1. CDR1 and CDR2 (germline): SGHVS, FQNEAQ. After removal of 4 bases from V and 2 bases from J, the junction contained 2 bases not matched to a gene. The CDR3 runs 15 residues. The CDR3 nucleotides are TGTGCCAGCAGCTACACAGGGGGCAACACCGGGGAGCTGTTTTTT. It translates to CASSYTGGNTGELFF.

The chain uses TRBV27 and TRBJ1-6, with no clear D. The CDR3 loop spans 13 amino acids. V shed 6 bases and J shed 0 bases, with 3 bases lying between them. Germline CDR1 and CDR2: MNHEY and SMNVEV (reference sequence). The CDR3 loop is CASSFSYNSPLHF. The CDR3, as DNA: TGTGCCAGCAGCTTCTCCTATAATTCACCCCTCCACTTT.